The source of this T cell receptor (beta chain) is a study of blood T cell repertoires in COVID-19. Data came from immunoSEQ multiplex PCR; TCRdb stores just in-frame clones and leaves some out. In the table there are about 380,000 clones, approximately 90% of which are singletons. This CDR3 has 16 residues. Germline V gene lookup returns CDR1 LGHNA and CDR2 YNFKEQ. Trimming cost V 2 bases and J 1 base; bases outside gene matches: 8. This clone turned up a few times. Grouping used clinical history reported by participants in a survey and questionnaire. Each recovered donor of Cohort 3 presented with two negative PCRs, clearance, or symptom resolution.

Material: PBMCs or T cells enriched from blood (not recorded which). This chain links TRBV4-2 with TRBJ2-7; 7 bases fit TRBD1. The origin of this receptor is a woman younger than 30 who had recovered from COVID-19. CDR3 DNA: TGTGCCAGCAGCCAACATGAAAGGGGGCCGTCCTACGAGCAGTACTTC. Its translation: CASSQHERGPSYEQYF.